This T cell receptor (beta chain) originates from a study of blood T cell repertoires in COVID-19. Study-level information: Some COVID-19 samples were acute and others convalescent; all came from the United States, Italy and Spain. From T cells, B-cell-depleted T cells, or PBMCs came the material, which was cDNA or gDNA.

Sequenced by immunoSEQ multiplex PCR; TCRdb stores in-frame clones only, minus some. The table shows about 220,000 clones, with 70% to 90% occurring only once. In its sample, this clone was seen a few times. This CDR3 has 16 residues. CDR1 MNHEY and CDR2 SVGEGT come from the germline V gene. Trimming stripped 0 bases from V and 2 bases from J, with 12 bases between. The specimen sequenced was peripheral blood. This receptor was identified in a human donor in a cohort sampled during active COVID-19. V gene TRBV6-2 or TRBV6-3 combines with J gene TRBJ2-3, with D possibly being TRBD1 (6 bases). The CDR3 sequence is CASSYSWGLTTDTQYF. CDR3 DNA: TGTGCCAGCAGTTACTCTTGGGGGCTGACCACAGATACGCAGTATTTT.